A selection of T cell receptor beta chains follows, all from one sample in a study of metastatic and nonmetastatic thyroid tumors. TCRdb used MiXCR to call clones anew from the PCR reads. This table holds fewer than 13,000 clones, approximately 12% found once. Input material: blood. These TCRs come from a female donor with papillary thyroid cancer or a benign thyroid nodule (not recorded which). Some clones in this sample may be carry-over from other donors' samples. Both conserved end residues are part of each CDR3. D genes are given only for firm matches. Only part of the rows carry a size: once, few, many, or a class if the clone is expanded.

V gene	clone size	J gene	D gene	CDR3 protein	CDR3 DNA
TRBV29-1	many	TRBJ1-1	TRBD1	CSVLPGQATEAFF	TGCAGCGTTCTACCCGGACAGGCCACTGAAGCTTTCTTT
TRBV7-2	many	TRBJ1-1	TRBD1	CASSQQQGMNTEAFF	TGTGCCAGCAGCCAACAACAGGGGATGAACACTGAAGCTTTCTTT
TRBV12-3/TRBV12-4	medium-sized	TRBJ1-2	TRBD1	CASSGTGTYGYTF	TGTGCCAGCAGCGGGACAGGTACCTATGGCTACACCTTC
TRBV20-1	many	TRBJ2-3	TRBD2	CSASLAGGKEGSTDTQYF	TGCAGTGCAAGCCTAGCGGGGGGCAAGGAGGGGAGCACAGATACGCAGTATTTT
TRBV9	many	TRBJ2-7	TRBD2	CASSPRGLAADRVEQYF	TGTGCCAGCAGCCCCAGGGGACTAGCGGCGGACCGGGTCGAGCAGTACTTC
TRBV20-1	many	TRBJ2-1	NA	CSARDRARSYNEQFF	TGCAGTGCTAGAGACAGGGCCAGGTCCTACAATGAGCAGTTCTTC
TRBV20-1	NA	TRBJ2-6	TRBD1	CSASTGASSSGANVLTF	TGCAGTGCGTCGACAGGGGCCTCGAGCTCTGGGGCCAACGTCCTGACTTTC
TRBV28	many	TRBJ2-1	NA	CASGPEGFDEQFF	TGTGCCAGCGGACCGGAGGGGTTTGATGAGCAGTTCTTC
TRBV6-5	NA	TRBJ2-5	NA	CASSRDQETQYF	TGTGCCAGCAGCCGTGACCAAGAGACCCAGTACTTC
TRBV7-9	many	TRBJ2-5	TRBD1	CASSNYRGRRETQYF	TGTGCCAGCAGCAACTACAGGGGGCGAAGAGAGACCCAGTACTTC
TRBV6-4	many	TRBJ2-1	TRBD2	CASSDISGGHNEQFF	TGTGCCAGCAGTGATATTAGCGGGGGACACAATGAGCAGTTCTTC